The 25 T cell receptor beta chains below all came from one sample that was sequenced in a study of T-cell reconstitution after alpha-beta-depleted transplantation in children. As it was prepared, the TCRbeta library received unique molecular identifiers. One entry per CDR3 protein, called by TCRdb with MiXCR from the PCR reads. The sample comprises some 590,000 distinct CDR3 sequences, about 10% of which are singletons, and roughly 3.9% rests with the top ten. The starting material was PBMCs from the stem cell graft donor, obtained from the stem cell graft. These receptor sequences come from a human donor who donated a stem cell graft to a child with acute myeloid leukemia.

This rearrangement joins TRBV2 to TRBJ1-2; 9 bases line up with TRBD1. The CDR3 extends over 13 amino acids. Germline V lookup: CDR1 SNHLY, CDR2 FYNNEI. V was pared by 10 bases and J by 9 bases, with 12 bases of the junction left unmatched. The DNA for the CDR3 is TGTGCCAACCGGATCGGGACAGGGAATAGCTACACCTTC. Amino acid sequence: CANRIGTGNSYTF.

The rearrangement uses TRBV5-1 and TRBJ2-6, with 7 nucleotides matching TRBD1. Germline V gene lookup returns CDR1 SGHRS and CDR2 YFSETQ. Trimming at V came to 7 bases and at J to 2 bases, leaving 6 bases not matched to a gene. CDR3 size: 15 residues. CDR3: CASGTGAAGANVLTF. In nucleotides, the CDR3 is TGCGCCAGCGGCACAGGGGCTGCTGGGGCCAACGTCCTGACTTTC.

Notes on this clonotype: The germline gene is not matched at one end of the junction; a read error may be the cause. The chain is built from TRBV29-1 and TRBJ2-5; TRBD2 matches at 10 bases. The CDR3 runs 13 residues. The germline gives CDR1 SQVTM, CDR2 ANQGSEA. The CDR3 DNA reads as TGCAACGTTGGGACTAGCGCCCAAGAGACCCAGTACTTC. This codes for CNVGTSAQETQYF.

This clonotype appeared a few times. The CDR3 region is CSAREFLAGGKEEQFF. In DNA, the CDR3 is TGCAGTGCTAGAGAATTCCTAGCGGGAGGAAAAGAGGAGCAGTTCTTC. The J gene is TRBJ2-1, the V gene TRBV20-1, with 11 bases that match TRBD2. Germline V lookup: CDR1 DFQATT, CDR2 SNEGSKA (reference sequence). Trimming removed 0 bases from V and 10 bases from J; junction bases left unmatched: 11. The CDR3 runs to 16 residues.

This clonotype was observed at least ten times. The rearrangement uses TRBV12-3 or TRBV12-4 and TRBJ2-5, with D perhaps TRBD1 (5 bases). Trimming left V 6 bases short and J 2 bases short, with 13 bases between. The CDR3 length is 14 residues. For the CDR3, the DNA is TGTGCCAGCAGCCAAGGACATGTACAAGAGACCCAGTACTTC. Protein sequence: CASSQGHVQETQYF.

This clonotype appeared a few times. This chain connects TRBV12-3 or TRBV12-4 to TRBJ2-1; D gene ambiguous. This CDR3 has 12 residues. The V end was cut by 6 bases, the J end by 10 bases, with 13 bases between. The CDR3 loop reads CASSPPGEEQFF. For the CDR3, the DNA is TGTGCCAGCAGCCCCCCCGGAGAAGAGCAGTTCTTC.

This CDR3 reads CASSERQGGLPTEAFF. The CDR3 region has the DNA TGTGCCAGCAGTGAAAGACAGGGGGGTTTACCCACTGAAGCTTTCTTT. This chain uses TRBV6-1 with TRBJ1-1, with 9 bases fitting TRBD1. V shed 2 bases, J shed 4 bases, and the junction held 8 bases outside the gene matches. Germline-derived CDR1 and CDR2 are MNHNS and SASEGT. This CDR3 has 16 amino acids.

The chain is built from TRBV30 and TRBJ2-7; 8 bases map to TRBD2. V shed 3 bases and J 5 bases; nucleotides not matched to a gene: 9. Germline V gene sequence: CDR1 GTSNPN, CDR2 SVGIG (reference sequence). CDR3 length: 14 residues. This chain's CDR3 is CAWRIGGAQNEQYF. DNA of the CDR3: TGTGCCTGGAGAATCGGGGGGGCGCAAAACGAGCAGTACTTC.

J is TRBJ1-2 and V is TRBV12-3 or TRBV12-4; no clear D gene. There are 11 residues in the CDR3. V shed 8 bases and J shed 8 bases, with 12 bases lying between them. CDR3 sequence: CASGEGGGYTF. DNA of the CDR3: TGTGCCAGCGGAGAGGGAGGAGGCTACACCTTC.

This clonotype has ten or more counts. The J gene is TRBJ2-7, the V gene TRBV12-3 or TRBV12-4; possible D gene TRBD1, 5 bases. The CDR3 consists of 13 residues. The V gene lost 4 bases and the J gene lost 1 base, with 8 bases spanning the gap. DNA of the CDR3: TGTGCCAGCAGTTGGCAGGGATCCTACGAGCAGTACTTC. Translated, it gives CASSWQGSYEQYF.

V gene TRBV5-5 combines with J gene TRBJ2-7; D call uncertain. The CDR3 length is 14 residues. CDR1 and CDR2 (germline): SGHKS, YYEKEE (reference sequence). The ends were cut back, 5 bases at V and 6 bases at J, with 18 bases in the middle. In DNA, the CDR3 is TGTGCCAGCAGACCGGTTGGTCAGTTTGGCGAGCAGTACTTC. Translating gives CASRPVGQFGEQYF.

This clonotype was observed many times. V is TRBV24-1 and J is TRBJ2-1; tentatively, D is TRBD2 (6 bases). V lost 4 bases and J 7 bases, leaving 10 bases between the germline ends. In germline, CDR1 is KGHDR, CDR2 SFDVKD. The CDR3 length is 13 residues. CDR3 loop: CATSDPSENEQFF. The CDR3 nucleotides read TGTGCCACCAGTGACCCTAGCGAAAATGAGCAGTTCTTC.

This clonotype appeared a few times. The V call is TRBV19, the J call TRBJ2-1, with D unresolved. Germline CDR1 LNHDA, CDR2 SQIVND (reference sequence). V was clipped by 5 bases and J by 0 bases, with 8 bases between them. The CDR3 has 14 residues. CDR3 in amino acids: CASSVASSYNEQFF. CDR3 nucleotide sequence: TGTGCCAGTAGTGTTGCGTCCTCCTACAATGAGCAGTTCTTC.

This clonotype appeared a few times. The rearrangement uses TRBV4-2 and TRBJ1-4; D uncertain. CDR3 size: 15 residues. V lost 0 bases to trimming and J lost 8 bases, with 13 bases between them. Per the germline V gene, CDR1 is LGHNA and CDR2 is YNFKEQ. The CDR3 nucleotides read TGTGCCAGCAGCCAAGAATCACGGGTTGGGGAAAAACTGTTTTTT. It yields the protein CASSQESRVGEKLFF.

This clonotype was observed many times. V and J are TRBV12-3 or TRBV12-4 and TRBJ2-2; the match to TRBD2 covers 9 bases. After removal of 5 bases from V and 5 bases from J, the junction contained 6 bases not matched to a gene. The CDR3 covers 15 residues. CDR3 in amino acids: CASSGTSPFTGELFF. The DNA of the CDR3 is TGTGCCAGCAGTGGGACTAGCCCATTTACCGGGGAGCTGTTTTTT.

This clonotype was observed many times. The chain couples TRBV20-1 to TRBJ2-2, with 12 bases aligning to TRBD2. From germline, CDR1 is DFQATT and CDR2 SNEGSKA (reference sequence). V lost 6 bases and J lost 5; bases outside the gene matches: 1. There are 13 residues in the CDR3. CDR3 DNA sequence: TGCAGTGCCGGGACTAGCGGGACCGGGGAGCTGTTTTTT. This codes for CSAGTSGTGELFF.

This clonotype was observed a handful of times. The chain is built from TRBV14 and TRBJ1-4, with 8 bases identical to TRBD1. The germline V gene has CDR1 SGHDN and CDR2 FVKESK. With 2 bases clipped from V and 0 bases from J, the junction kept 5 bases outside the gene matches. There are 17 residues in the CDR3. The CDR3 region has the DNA TGTGCCAGCAGCCAATCGACAGGGGTTGCAACTAATGAAAAACTGTTTTTT. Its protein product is CASSQSTGVATNEKLFF.

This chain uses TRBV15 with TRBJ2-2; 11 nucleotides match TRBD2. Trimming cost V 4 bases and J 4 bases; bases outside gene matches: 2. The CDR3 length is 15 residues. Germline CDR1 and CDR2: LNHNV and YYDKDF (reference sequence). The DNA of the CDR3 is TGTGCCACCAGCACAGGACTAGCGGGCACCGGGGAGCTGTTTTTT. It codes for CATSTGLAGTGELFF.

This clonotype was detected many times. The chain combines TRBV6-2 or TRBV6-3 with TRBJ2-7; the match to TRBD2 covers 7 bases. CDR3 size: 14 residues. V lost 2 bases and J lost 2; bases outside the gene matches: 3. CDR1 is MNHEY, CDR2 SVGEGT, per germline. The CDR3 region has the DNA TGTGCCAGCAGTTACCAGCGGGGCACCTACGAGCAGTACTTC. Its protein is CASSYQRGTYEQYF.

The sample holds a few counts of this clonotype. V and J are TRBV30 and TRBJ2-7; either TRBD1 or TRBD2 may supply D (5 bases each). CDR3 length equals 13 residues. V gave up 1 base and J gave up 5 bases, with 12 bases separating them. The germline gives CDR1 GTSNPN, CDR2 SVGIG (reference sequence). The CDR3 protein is CAWSAPRGHEQYF. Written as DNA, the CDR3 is TGTGCCTGGAGTGCGCCGAGGGGACACGAGCAGTACTTC.

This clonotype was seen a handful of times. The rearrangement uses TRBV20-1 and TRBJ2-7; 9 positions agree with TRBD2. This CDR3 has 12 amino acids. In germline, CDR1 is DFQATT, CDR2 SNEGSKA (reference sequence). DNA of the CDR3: TGCAGCAATAGCGGGGGCATGTACGAGCAGTACTTC. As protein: CSNSGGMYEQYF.

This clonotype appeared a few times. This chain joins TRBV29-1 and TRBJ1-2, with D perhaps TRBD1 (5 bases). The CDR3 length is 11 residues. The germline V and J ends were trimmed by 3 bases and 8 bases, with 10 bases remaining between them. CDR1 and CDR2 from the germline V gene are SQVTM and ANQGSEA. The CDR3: CSVEGPGGYTF. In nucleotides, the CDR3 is TGCAGCGTTGAGGGACCGGGAGGCTACACCTTC.

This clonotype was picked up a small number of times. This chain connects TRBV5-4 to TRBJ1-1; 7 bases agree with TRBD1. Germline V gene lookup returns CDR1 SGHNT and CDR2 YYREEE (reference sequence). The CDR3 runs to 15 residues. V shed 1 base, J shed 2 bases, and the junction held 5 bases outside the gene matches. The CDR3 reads CASSLHAGGNTEAFF. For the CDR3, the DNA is TGTGCCAGCAGCTTGCACGCAGGGGGTAACACTGAAGCTTTCTTT.

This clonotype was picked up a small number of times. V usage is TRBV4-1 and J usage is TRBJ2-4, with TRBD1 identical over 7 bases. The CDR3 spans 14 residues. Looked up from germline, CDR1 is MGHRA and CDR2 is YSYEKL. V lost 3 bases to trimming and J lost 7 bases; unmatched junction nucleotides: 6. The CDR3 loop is CASSHRQGDNIQYF. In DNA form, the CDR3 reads TGCGCCAGCAGCCACCGACAGGGTGATAACATTCAGTACTTC.

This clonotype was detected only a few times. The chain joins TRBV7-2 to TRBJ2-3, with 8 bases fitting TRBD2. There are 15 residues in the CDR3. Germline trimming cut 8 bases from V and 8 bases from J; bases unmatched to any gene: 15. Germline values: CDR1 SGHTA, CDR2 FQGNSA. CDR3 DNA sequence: TGTGCCAGCTCCCCGACGGGAGGGCCTAGGGCTACGCAGTATTTT. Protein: CASSPTGGPRATQYF.